One sample yielded the 29 T cell receptor beta chains listed below, sequenced in a study of shared clonotypes between healthy human individuals. The protocol was immunoSEQ multiplex PCR, while the TCRdb copy is restricted to in-frame clones and leaves out a portion. The sample yields about a million clones, about 75% seen once. The sequenced sample was memory CD4+ T cells sorted from blood. The sample's subset: CD45RA-negative fraction. Source of these receptors: a man aged 18 to 29 in good health.

The V call is TRBV4-1, the J call TRBJ1-2; 7 nucleotides align to TRBD1. The CDR3 consists of 14 residues. CDR1 and CDR2 from the germline V gene are MGHRA and YSYEKL. V shed 6 bases and J 3 bases; nucleotides not matched to a gene: 7. CDR3 sequence (DNA): TGCGCCAGCAGTCCCTCCACAGGGGACTATGGCTACACCTTC. It specifies CASSPSTGDYGYTF.

V usage is TRBV10-2 and J usage is TRBJ2-5; TRBD2 matches 9 bases. The V segment lost 5 bases and the J segment 5 bases; nucleotides outside the gene matches: 6. Germline CDR1 WSHSY, CDR2 SAAADI. This CDR3 has 14 amino acids. The CDR3 sequence is CASSSAGGEETQYF. The DNA for the CDR3 is TGCGCCAGCAGTTCGGCGGGGGGGGAGGAGACCCAGTACTTC.

This sequence joins TRBV19 and TRBJ2-7, with 9 bases matching TRBD1. Per germline, CDR1 LNHDA and CDR2 SQIVND (reference sequence). The CDR3 totals 13 residues. The ends lost 4 bases at V and 6 bases at J; junction bases unmatched: 4. The CDR3 nucleotides read TGTGCCAGTAGTACGGGACAGGGAGGCGAGCAGTACTTC. Its translation: CASSTGQGGEQYF.

The CDR3 loop reads CASSTGSRKTYGYTF. The DNA of the CDR3 is TGCGCCAGCAGTACGGGATCGCGAAAGACCTATGGCTACACCTTC. V and J are TRBV10-1 and TRBJ1-2; D is ambiguous. V lost 5 bases and J lost 4, with 17 bases in between. Germline V CDR1 and CDR2: WNHNN, SYGVQD (reference sequence). This CDR3 region has 15 residues.

The CDR3 bases are TGCGCCAGCAGCTCCCAACAGGGTTTGGGCTACACCTTC. It encodes CASSSQQGLGYTF. The genes are TRBV5-1 and TRBJ1-2; TRBD1 is a possible D gene (6 bases). The CDR3 has 13 residues. CDR1 SGHRS and CDR2 YFSETQ come from the germline V gene. V was cut by 3 bases and J by 8 bases, with 14 bases left in between. The full variable domain, in which reference TRBV5-1 and TRBJ1-2 provide the parts outside the CDR3, is KAGVTQTPRYLIKTRGQQVTLSCSPISGHRSVSWYQQTPGQGLQFLFEYFSETQRNKGNFPGRFSGRQFSNSRSEMNVSTLELGDSALYLCASSSQQGLGYTFGSGTRLTVV.

The CDR3 DNA reads as TGTGCCAGCAGCATAAGAGGACTCACCGGGGAGCTGTTTTTT. This encodes CASSIRGLTGELFF. The genes are TRBV7-2 and TRBJ2-2, with D possibly TRBD2 on 5 matching bases. This CDR3 spans 14 amino acids. Trimming stripped 5 bases from V and 4 bases from J, with 11 bases between. Germline values: CDR1 SGHTA, CDR2 FQGNSA.

The genes are TRBV5-1 and TRBJ1-2, with D unresolved. The CDR3 length is 13 residues. Trimming took off 3 bases at V and 3 bases at J, with 9 bases between the two ends. Germline V gene sequence: CDR1 SGHRS, CDR2 YFSETQ. For the CDR3, the DNA is TGCGCCAGCAGCTACAACACCGACTATGGCTACACCTTC. It translates to CASSYNTDYGYTF. The variable domain in full, with the rest retrieved from reference TRBV5-1 and TRBJ1-2, is KAGVTQTPRYLIKTRGQQVTLSCSPISGHRSVSWYQQTPGQGLQFLFEYFSETQRNKGNFPGRFSGRQFSNSRSEMNVSTLELGDSALYLCASSYNTDYGYTFGSGTRLTVV.

The chain has TRBV11-3 and TRBJ2-2; 8 bases are a match to TRBD2. V trimming: 6 bases; J trimming: 8 bases; junction bases outside the gene matches: 8. CDR3 length: 14 amino acids. The germline V gene has CDR1 SGHNT and CDR2 YENEEA. CDR3 region: CASRPSGGRGELFF. CDR3 nucleotides: TGTGCCAGCAGACCCAGCGGGGGCAGAGGGGAGCTGTTTTTT.

The rearrangement links TRBV5-4 to TRBJ2-2; no firm D call. Germline V gene lookup returns CDR1 SGHNT and CDR2 YYREEE (reference sequence). The CDR3 spans 12 residues. V lost 4 bases and J lost 2, with 3 bases in between. CDR3 sequence: CASSANTGELFF. In DNA form, the CDR3 reads TGTGCCAGCAGCGCCAACACCGGGGAGCTGTTTTTT. The full variable domain, with the rest looked up from reference TRBV5-4 and TRBJ2-2, is ETGVTQSPTHLIKTRGQQVTLRCSSQSGHNTVSWYQQALGQGPQFIFQYYREEENGRGNFPPRFSGLQFPNYSSELNVNALELDDSALYLCASSANTGELFFGEGSRLTVL.

Concerning this clone itself: The same CDR3 can be traced to other DNA sequences in this sample. This chain uses TRBV5-1 with TRBJ1-1; TRBD1 is a possible D gene (5 bases). CDR1 is SGHRS and CDR2 is YFSETQ in the germline V gene. The CDR3 is made up of 14 amino acids. V lost 0 bases and J 1 base, leaving 7 bases between the germline ends. The CDR3 is CASSLDRPNTEAFF. For the CDR3, the DNA is TGCGCCAGCAGCTTGGACAGGCCGAACACTGAAGCTTTCTTT.

As regards this clone: Additional DNA sequences in this sample encode the identical CDR3. V and J are TRBV10-3 and TRBJ2-2, with 8 positions matching TRBD2. Germline V gives CDR1 ENHRY, CDR2 SYGVKD. The CDR3 runs 15 residues. V shed 3 bases, J shed 1 base, and the junction held 1 base outside the gene matches. In DNA, the CDR3 is TGTGCCATCAGTGATACTAGCGGGAACACCGGGGAGCTGTTTTTT. Translation: CAISDTSGNTGELFF.

The chain employs TRBV11-2 and TRBJ2-5; the D gene is possibly TRBD2 (5 bases). Germline CDR1 is SGHAT and CDR2 is FQNNGV. The V and J ends lost 8 bases and 3 bases respectively, with 13 bases between them. This CDR3 has 13 amino acids. CDR3: CASGYGVEETQYF. In DNA form, the CDR3 reads TGTGCCAGCGGTTACGGGGTCGAAGAGACCCAGTACTTC. The whole variable domain, remainder taken from reference TRBV11-2 and TRBJ2-5, is EAGVAQSPRYKIIEKRQSVAFWCNPISGHATLYWYQQILGQGPKLLIQFQNNGVVDDSQLPKDRFSAERLKGVDSTLKIQPAKLEDSAVYLCASGYGVEETQYFGPGTRLLVL.

The chain has TRBV9 and TRBJ2-5, with D tentatively TRBD1 (6 bases). Germline V gives CDR1 SGDLS, CDR2 YYNGEE. The CDR3 is made up of 13 amino acids. The V and J ends lost 3 bases and 8 bases respectively, with 14 bases between them. This CDR3 reads CASSATGLGTQYF. CDR3 coding DNA: TGTGCCAGCAGCGCCACAGGGCTTGGAACCCAGTACTTC. Complete variable domain (other parts from reference TRBV9 and TRBJ2-5): DSGVTQTPKHLITATGQRVTLRCSPRSGDLSVYWYQQSLDQGLQFLIQYYNGEERAKGNILERFSAQQFPDLHSELNLSSLELGDSALYFCASSATGLGTQYFGPGTRLLVL.

The chain employs TRBV5-5 and TRBJ2-2; 7 bases map to TRBD1. The CDR3 sequence is 16 residues long. After removal of 2 bases from V and 5 bases from J, the junction contained 9 bases not matched to a gene. Germline V gene lookup returns CDR1 SGHKS and CDR2 YYEKEE (reference sequence). The CDR3 DNA follows: TGTGCCAGCAGCTTAAGACCGGGACAGACGACCGGGGAGCTGTTTTTT. Translated, it gives CASSLRPGQTTGELFF.

The count of this clone is one. This may come from a read error, since a much larger clone is one base off. The V gene is TRBV7-2, the J gene TRBJ2-7; no reliable D call. CDR1 is SGHTA, CDR2 FQGNSA, per germline. V lost 5 bases, J lost 2 bases, and 4 bases lay in between. CDR3 length: 11 amino acids. The CDR3 nucleotides read TGTGCCAGCAGCGGAACCTACGAGCAGTACTTC. The encoded protein is CASSGTYEQYF. Together with reference TRBV7-2 and TRBJ2-7, the CDR3 gives the full variable domain: GAGVSQSPSNKVTEKGKDVELRCDPISGHTALYWYRQSLGQGLEFLIYFQGNSAPDKSGLPSDRFSAERTGGSVSTLTIQRTQQEDSAVYLCASSGTYEQYFGPGTRLTVT.

V and J are TRBV30 and TRBJ1-3; D perhaps matches TRBD1 (5 bases). Per germline, CDR1 GTSNPN and CDR2 SVGIG (reference sequence). The CDR3 totals 12 residues. V was cut by 6 bases and J by 1 base, with 7 bases left in between. The CDR3 sequence: CACHRSGNTIYF. In DNA, the CDR3 is TGTGCCTGCCACAGGTCTGGAAACACCATATATTTT.

For this clone: The sample carries other DNA sequences with the same CDR3. This rearrangement joins TRBV2 to TRBJ2-3, with D uncertain. Trimming took 7 bases from V and 2 from J, leaving 10 bases between them. The CDR3 length is 13 residues. CDR1 SNHLY and CDR2 FYNNEI come from the germline V gene. The CDR3 DNA reads TGTGCCAGCAAAACGGATTCCACAGATACGCAGTATTTT. The encoded protein is CASKTDSTDTQYF.

V usage is TRBV19 and J usage is TRBJ2-1; D unclear. Trimming shortened V by 7 bases and J by 10 bases, and 14 bases separated the two germline ends. Looked up from germline, CDR1 is LNHDA and CDR2 is SQIVND (reference sequence). The CDR3 covers 12 residues. CDR3 loop: CASTHRGLEQFF. The CDR3 region has the DNA TGTGCCAGTACCCACCGCGGCCTAGAGCAGTTCTTC.

The gene calls are TRBV2 and TRBJ2-1; the D is unclear. Germline V CDR1 and CDR2: SNHLY, FYNNEI. V lost 6 bases, J lost 7 bases, and 13 bases lay in between. The CDR3 covers 13 residues. The CDR3 DNA reads as TGTGCCAGCAGACAAACAGTTGTGAATGAGCAGTTCTTC. Residues: CASRQTVVNEQFF.

This clone showed up just once. The chain has TRBV6-5 and TRBJ2-2, with a possible D match to TRBD1 (6 bases). CDR3 length equals 14 residues. CDR1 and CDR2 (germline): MNHEY, SVGAGI. V was cut by 5 bases and J by 2 bases, with 9 bases left in between. The chain's CDR3 is CASSRTENTGELFF. CDR3 bases: TGTGCCAGCAGTAGGACAGAAAACACCGGGGAGCTGTTTTTT.

In the case of this clone: The sample holds other DNA sequences that translate to the same CDR3. The chain is built from TRBV5-1 and TRBJ2-5, with D maybe TRBD1 (6 bases). Germline V gives CDR1 SGHRS, CDR2 YFSETQ. V was trimmed by 3 bases and J by 2 bases, leaving 11 bases between them. The CDR3 contains 14 residues. The CDR3 coding sequence is TGCGCCAGCAGCTCCGGACAGCCACAAGAGACCCAGTACTTC. Its translation: CASSSGQPQETQYF.

With respect to this clone: Other nucleotide sequences from this sample produce the same CDR3. This rearrangement joins TRBV2 to TRBJ1-5, with 8 bases fitting TRBD1. The CDR3 spans 15 residues. The germline V gene encodes CDR1 SNHLY and CDR2 FYNNEI. The V segment lost 6 bases and the J segment 0 bases; nucleotides outside the gene matches: 4. The CDR3 loop is CASRGTGNSNQPQHF. Here the CDR3 DNA reads TGTGCCAGCAGAGGGACAGGAAATAGCAATCAGCCCCAGCATTTT.

The rearrangement joins TRBV7-9 to TRBJ1-6, with TRBD1 matching 7 bases. The CDR3 extends over 15 amino acids. V was pared by 2 bases and J by 7 bases, with 5 bases of the junction left unmatched. CDR1 and CDR2 from the germline V gene are SEHNR and FQNEAQ (reference sequence). The CDR3, as DNA: TGTGCCAGCAGCTTACCTAGGACAGGCAATTCACCCCTCCACTTT. The encoded protein is CASSLPRTGNSPLHF.

The V and J genes are TRBV4-2 and TRBJ2-7; TRBD1 is a possible D gene (5 bases). Germline-derived CDR1 and CDR2 are LGHNA and YNFKEQ. The CDR3 covers 14 residues. V was cut by 0 bases and J by 3 bases, with 9 bases left in between. This chain's CDR3 is CASSQDRVGYEQYF. Written as DNA, the CDR3 is TGTGCCAGCAGCCAAGACAGGGTAGGCTACGAGCAGTACTTC.

This clone has a single count. V and J are TRBV28 and TRBJ1-1; the match to TRBD1 covers 12 bases. The CDR3 length is 12 residues. The V and J ends lost 8 bases and 8 bases, in that order; junction bases with no gene match: 3. Per germline, CDR1 MDHEN and CDR2 SYDVKM. The CDR3, as DNA: TGTGCCAGCGGGACAGGGGGCTGGGAAGCTTTCTTT. As protein: CASGTGGWEAFF.

The chain joins TRBV10-1 to TRBJ2-6; D perhaps matches TRBD1 (5 bases). V was pared by 5 bases and J by 1 base, with 9 bases between. The germline CDR1 and CDR2 sequences are WNHNN and SYGVQD (reference sequence). The CDR3 spans 15 residues. The CDR3 region is CASSPGQSGANVLTF. The CDR3, as DNA: TGCGCCAGCAGTCCCGGACAATCTGGGGCCAACGTCCTGACTTTC.

This clone came up once. CDR3 DNA: TGTGCCAGCAGTGAACAACAGGGATTTTCTGCTGAAGCTTTCTTT. Amino acid sequence: CASSEQQGFSAEAFF. The rearrangement uses TRBV6-1 and TRBJ1-1; perhaps TRBD1 as D (6 bases). This CDR3 is built from 15 residues. Germline V lookup: CDR1 MNHNS, CDR2 SASEGT. V was trimmed by 2 bases and J by 6 bases, leaving 16 bases between them.

The chain employs TRBV30 and TRBJ1-1, with D possibly being TRBD1 (5 bases). The CDR3 sequence is 17 residues long. The germline V gene has CDR1 GTSNPN and CDR2 SVGIG (reference sequence). The V end was cut by 5 bases, the J end by 1 base, with 23 bases between. CDR3 nucleotide sequence: TGTGCCTGGCGTCAATTAAGACTGGACAAGACGAACACTGAAGCTTTCTTT. This gives the protein CAWRQLRLDKTNTEAFF.

This clone was detected many times. The rearrangement uses TRBV10-1 and TRBJ2-7, with D maybe TRBD1 (6 bases). The CDR3 contains 16 residues. Trimming left V 7 bases short and J 1 base short, with 20 bases between. Germline V CDR1 and CDR2: WNHNN, SYGVQD (reference sequence). The CDR3 DNA follows: TGCGCCAGCATGACAAACCGGGACACCTCATCCTACGAGCAGTACTTC. It yields the protein CASMTNRDTSSYEQYF.